This T cell receptor beta chain emerged from a study of cytomegalovirus exposure and HLA in healthy donors. All the people who gave samples were healthy bone marrow donors. This clone was picked up a small number of times. Germline-derived CDR1 and CDR2 are SGHRS and YFSETQ. Trimming took 1 base from V and 5 from J; bases not matched to a gene: 4. This CDR3 is 15 amino acids long. 60 Vbeta and 13 Jbeta primers were used in PCR. TCRdb keeps only in-frame clones here, not all; method: immunoSEQ multiplex PCR. This table holds roughly 100,000 clones, around 70% found once. The source of this sequence is a boy under 18 in good health and CMV-seronegative. This chain links TRBV5-1 with TRBJ2-3; 10 bases match TRBD1. The sequencing input was PBMCs. CDR3 coding DNA: TGCGCCAGCAGCTTGTCAGGGACAGGGGAAGATACGCAGTATTTT. It encodes CASSLSGTGEDTQYF.